This TCR beta chain was profiled in a study of T cell responses to AZD1222 COVID-19 vaccine. Whole-study context: Analyses pooled second doses at about 4 or about 12 weeks.

Study-level points and caveats: The study sampled repertoires only after the peak T cell response. It should be noted that donors were predominantly white British and more often female, and clonal diversity was possibly underestimated.

Germline V gives CDR1 LGHNA, CDR2 YNFKEQ. V was cut by 2 bases and J by 2 bases, with 15 bases left in between. The length of the CDR3 is 17 residues. Profiled with immunoSEQ multiplex PCR; TCRdb holds only in-frame clones, not every one. The sample carries around 160,000 clones, around nine tenths recorded once. In regard to this clone: Its antigen is as yet unknown.

The sequence was obtained from an adult in good health. This sequence joins TRBV4-2 and TRBJ1-4; the D gene is possibly TRBD1 (5 bases). The source material was peripheral blood, sampled on day 0 of AZD1222 vaccination. For the CDR3, the DNA is TGTGCCAGCAGCCAACCCCAGGCGGGGGGGACTAATGAAAAACTGTTTTTT. Its translation is CASSQPQAGGTNEKLFF.